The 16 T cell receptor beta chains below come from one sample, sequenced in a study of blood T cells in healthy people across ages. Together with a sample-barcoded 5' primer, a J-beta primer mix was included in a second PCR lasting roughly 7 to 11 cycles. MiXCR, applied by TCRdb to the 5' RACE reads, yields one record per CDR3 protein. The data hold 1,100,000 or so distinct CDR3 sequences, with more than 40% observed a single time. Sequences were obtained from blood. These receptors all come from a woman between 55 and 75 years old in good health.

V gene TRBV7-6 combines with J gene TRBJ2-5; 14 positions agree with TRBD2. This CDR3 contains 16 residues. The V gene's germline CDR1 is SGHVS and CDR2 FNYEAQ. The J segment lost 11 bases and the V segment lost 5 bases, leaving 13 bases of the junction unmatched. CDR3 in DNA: TGTGCCAGCAGCGAAAGACTAGCGGGAGGGGACAATGAGCAGTACTTC. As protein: CASSERLAGGDNEQYF.

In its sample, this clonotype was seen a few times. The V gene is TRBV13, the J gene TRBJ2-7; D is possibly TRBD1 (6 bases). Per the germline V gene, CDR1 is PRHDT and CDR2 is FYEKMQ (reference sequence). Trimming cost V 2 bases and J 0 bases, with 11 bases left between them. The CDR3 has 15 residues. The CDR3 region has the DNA TGTGCCAGCAGCTTACACACAGGGAGCTCCTACGAGCAGTACTTC. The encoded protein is CASSLHTGSSYEQYF.

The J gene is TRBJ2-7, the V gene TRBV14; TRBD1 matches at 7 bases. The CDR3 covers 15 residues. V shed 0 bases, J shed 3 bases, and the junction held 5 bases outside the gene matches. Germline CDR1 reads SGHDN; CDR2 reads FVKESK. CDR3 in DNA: TGTGCCAGCAGCCAAGATTGGGCAGGGGGCTACGAGCAGTACTTC. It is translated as CASSQDWAGGYEQYF.

The CDR3 coding sequence is TGTGCCAGCAGAGGACAGCTGAACACTGAAGCTTTCTTT. Its protein is CASRGQLNTEAFF. The rearrangement joins TRBV2 to TRBJ1-1, with D tentatively TRBD1 (6 bases). Trimming shortened V by 6 bases and J by 0 bases, and 8 bases separated the two germline ends. The germline V gene has CDR1 SNHLY and CDR2 FYNNEI. The CDR3 totals 13 residues.

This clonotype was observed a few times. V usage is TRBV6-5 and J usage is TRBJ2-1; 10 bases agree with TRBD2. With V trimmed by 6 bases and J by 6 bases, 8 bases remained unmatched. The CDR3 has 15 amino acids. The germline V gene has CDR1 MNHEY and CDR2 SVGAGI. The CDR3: CASSLVASGSNEQFF. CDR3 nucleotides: TGTGCCAGCAGCTTGGTGGCTAGCGGGAGCAATGAGCAGTTCTTC.

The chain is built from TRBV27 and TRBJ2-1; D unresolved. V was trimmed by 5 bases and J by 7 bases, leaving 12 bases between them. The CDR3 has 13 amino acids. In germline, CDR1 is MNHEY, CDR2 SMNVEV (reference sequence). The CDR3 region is CASSVSVGNEQFF. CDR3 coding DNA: TGTGCCAGCAGTGTAAGTGTTGGTAATGAGCAGTTCTTC.

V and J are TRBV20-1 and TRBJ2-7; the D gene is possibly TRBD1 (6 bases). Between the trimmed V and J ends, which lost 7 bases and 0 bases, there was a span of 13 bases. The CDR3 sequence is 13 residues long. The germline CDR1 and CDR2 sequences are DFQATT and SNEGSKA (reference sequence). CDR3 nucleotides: TGCAGTGGAGGGGGTCATGCCTCCTACGAGCAGTACTTC. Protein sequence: CSGGGHASYEQYF.

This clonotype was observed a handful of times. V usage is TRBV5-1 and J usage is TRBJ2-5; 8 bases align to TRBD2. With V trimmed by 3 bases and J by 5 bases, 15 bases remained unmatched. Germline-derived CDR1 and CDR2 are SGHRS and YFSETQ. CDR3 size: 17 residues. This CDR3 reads CASSSGSSGRSGETQYF. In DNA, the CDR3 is TGCGCCAGCAGCTCTGGAAGCAGCGGGAGATCGGGGGAGACCCAGTACTTC.

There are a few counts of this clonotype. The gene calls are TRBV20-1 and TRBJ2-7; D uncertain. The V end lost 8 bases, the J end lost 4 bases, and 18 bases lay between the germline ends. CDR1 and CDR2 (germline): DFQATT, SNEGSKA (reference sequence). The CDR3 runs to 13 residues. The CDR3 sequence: CSLHFLGKYEQYF. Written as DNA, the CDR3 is TGCAGTCTTCACTTTTTGGGGAAATACGAGCAGTACTTC.

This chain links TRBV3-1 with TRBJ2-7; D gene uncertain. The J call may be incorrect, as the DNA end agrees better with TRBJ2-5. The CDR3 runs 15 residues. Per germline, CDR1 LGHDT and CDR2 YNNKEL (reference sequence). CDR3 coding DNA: TGTGCCAGCAGCCAAGATTCACACAGTATGGAGACCCAGTACTTC. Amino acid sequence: CASSQDSHSMETQYF.

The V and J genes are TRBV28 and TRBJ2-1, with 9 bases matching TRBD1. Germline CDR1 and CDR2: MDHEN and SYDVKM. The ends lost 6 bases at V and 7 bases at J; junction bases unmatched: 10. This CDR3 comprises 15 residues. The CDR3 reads CASSSPGQGMNEQFF. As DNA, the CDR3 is TGTGCCAGCAGCTCACCGGGACAGGGTATGAATGAGCAGTTCTTC.

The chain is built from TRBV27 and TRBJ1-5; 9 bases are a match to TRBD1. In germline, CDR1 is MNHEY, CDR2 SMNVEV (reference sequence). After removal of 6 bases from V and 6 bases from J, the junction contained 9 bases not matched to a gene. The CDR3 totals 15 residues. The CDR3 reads CASSPRDRVTQPQHF. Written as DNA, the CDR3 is TGTGCCAGCAGCCCCCGGGACAGGGTGACTCAGCCCCAGCATTTT.

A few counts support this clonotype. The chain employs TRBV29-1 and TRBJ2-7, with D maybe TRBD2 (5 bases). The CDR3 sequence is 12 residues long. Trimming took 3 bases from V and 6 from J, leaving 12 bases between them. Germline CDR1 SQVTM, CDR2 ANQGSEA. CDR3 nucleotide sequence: TGCAGCGTTGACGGGGAAAAGCGCGAGCAGTACTTC. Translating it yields CSVDGEKREQYF.

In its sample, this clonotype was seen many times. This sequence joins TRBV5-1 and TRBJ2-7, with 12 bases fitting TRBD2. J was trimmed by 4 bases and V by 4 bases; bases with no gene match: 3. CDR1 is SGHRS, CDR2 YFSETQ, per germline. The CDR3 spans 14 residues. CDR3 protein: CASSTGLAGYEQYF. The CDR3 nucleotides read TGCGCCAGCAGCACCGGACTAGCGGGGTACGAGCAGTACTTC.

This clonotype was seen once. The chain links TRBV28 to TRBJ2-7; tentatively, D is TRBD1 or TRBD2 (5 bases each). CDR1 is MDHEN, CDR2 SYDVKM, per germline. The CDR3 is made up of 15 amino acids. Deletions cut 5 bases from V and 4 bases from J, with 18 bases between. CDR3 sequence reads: CASSPRDGRQYEQYF. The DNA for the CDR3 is TGTGCCAGCAGTCCTCGGGACGGTCGACAATACGAGCAGTACTTC.

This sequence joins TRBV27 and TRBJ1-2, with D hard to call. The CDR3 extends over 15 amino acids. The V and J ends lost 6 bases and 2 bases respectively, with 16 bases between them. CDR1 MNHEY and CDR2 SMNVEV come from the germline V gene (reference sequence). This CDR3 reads CASRSPGGQNYGYTF. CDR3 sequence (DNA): TGTGCCAGCAGATCCCCCGGAGGGCAGAACTATGGCTACACCTTC.